The 22 T cell receptor beta chains reported below all come from one sample, sequenced in a study of beta chain features in type 1 diabetes. All of the isolated RNA was reverse transcribed, so expressed TCRB transcripts were sequenced. Here immunoSEQ multiplex PCR was the method, and the copy in TCRdb shows in-frame clones only, minus some. The sample includes around 44,000 clones, about 51% of them seen just once. Sequencing input: Tregs from blood. These receptors all come from a young woman in good health.

V gene TRBV27 combines with J gene TRBJ1-2, with D possibly being TRBD1 (5 bases). This CDR3 has 18 amino acids. CDR1 MNHEY and CDR2 SMNVEV come from the germline V gene (reference sequence). The ends were cut back, 5 bases at V and 3 bases at J, with 25 bases in the middle. The CDR3 DNA is TGTGCCAGCAGTCCTCCGGACAACCACGACGTTCTTTACTATGGCTACACCTTC. Translated, it gives CASSPPDNHDVLYYGYTF.

The chain carries TRBV6-1 and TRBJ2-3, with a possible D match to TRBD1 (5 bases). Germline V gives CDR1 MNHNS, CDR2 SASEGT. The CDR3 runs to 15 residues. V shed 4 bases and J shed 2 bases, with 13 bases lying between them. The CDR3 reads CASSAHLGPTDTQYF. CDR3 nucleotide sequence: TGTGCCAGCAGTGCTCATCTGGGGCCCACAGATACGCAGTATTTT.

The J gene is TRBJ1-1, the V gene TRBV7-9, with no clear D. Germline values: CDR1 SEHNR, CDR2 FQNEAQ (reference sequence). The CDR3 has 14 amino acids. Trimming removed 5 bases from V and 3 bases from J, with 13 bases in between. CDR3 DNA sequence: TGTGCCAGCAGCAGAAGCCTGCGGGACACTGAAGCTTTCTTT. Translating gives CASSRSLRDTEAFF.

This clone has just a few counts. This chain connects TRBV18 to TRBJ1-1; no clear D. The V end lost 7 bases, the J end lost 0 bases, and 9 bases lay between the germline ends. The CDR3 runs 13 residues. The germline CDR1 and CDR2 sequences are KGHSH and LQKENI. CDR3: CASFLAMNTEAFF. CDR3 nucleotides: TGTGCCAGCTTTTTAGCCATGAACACTGAAGCTTTCTTT.

As for this clone: Other DNA sequences in the same sample also yield this CDR3. The chain recombines TRBV11-3 with TRBJ1-1, with a tentative D call TRBD1 (6 bases). The germline V gene has CDR1 SGHNT and CDR2 YENEEA. The ends were cut back, 3 bases at V and 5 bases at J, with 10 bases in the middle. The CDR3 consists of 13 residues. Written as DNA, the CDR3 is TGTGCCAGCAGCTTCAACAGGGATACTGAAGCTTTCTTT. It is translated as CASSFNRDTEAFF.

This chain uses TRBV29-1 with TRBJ1-1; possibly TRBD1 for D (5 bases). From germline, CDR1 is SQVTM and CDR2 ANQGSEA. V lost 4 bases to trimming and J lost 6 bases, with 9 bases between them. The CDR3 consists of 11 residues. CDR3 DNA: TGCAGCGTTGTACAGGCAGCTGAAGCTTTCTTT. It translates to CSVVQAAEAFF.

The chain has TRBV6-1 and TRBJ1-6; a possible D gene is TRBD1 (5 bases). The CDR3 covers 16 residues. Trimming stripped 2 bases from V and 7 bases from J, with 15 bases between. Per the germline V gene, CDR1 is MNHNS and CDR2 is SASEGT. Here the CDR3 DNA reads TGTGCCAGCAGTGAACTGGCCGGCAGGGCGAATTCACCCCTCCACTTT. It codes for CASSELAGRANSPLHF.

In its sample, this clone was seen a few times. The gene calls are TRBV18 and TRBJ2-1; 7 bases fit TRBD2. The CDR3 consists of 16 residues. Germline CDR1 is KGHSH and CDR2 is LQKENI. The V segment lost 3 bases and the J segment 5 bases; nucleotides outside the gene matches: 10. CDR3 bases: TGTGCCAGCTCACCGAATCCGGGAGGCTTAAACAATGAGCAGTTCTTC. This encodes CASSPNPGGLNNEQFF.

In its sample, this clone is medium-sized. The rearrangement uses TRBV11-2 and TRBJ2-7; maybe TRBD2 (5 bases). The CDR3 has 12 amino acids. Germline CDR1 SGHAT, CDR2 FQNNGV. The V and J ends lost 6 bases and 11 bases respectively, with 17 bases between them. The CDR3 nucleotides read TGTGCCAGCAGTCCTACGTCAGGAGGAAAGTACTTC. As protein: CASSPTSGGKYF. The complete variable domain, with remaining parts taken from reference TRBV11-2 and TRBJ2-7, reads EAGVAQSPRYKIIEKRQSVAFWCNPISGHATLYWYQQILGQGPKLLIQFQNNGVVDDSQLPKDRFSAERLKGVDSTLKIQPAKLEDSAVYLCASSPTSGGKYFGPGTRLTVT.

The chain carries TRBV29-1 and TRBJ2-1, with a possible D match to TRBD2 (7 bases). Germline V lookup: CDR1 SQVTM, CDR2 ANQGSEA. V was cut by 5 bases and J by 0 bases, with 11 bases left in between. The CDR3 has 14 amino acids. The DNA of the CDR3 is TGCAGCGTTATAAGGGGGGGCTCCTACAATGAGCAGTTCTTC. Its translation: CSVIRGGSYNEQFF.

The chain couples TRBV29-1 to TRBJ1-2; D ambiguous. Per germline, CDR1 SQVTM and CDR2 ANQGSEA. The CDR3 covers 14 residues. The chain's CDR3 is CRALGVPFLNGYTF. DNA of the CDR3: TGCAGGGCCTTAGGAGTTCCTTTCCTTAATGGCTACACCTTC.

This clone was observed a handful of times. The chain has TRBV29-1 and TRBJ2-4; 10 positions match TRBD1. The CDR3 extends over 14 amino acids. The germline CDR1 and CDR2 sequences are SQVTM and ANQGSEA. V was clipped by 4 bases and J by 7 bases; unmatched bases: 7. CDR3 sequence: CSVAPPGQGNIQYF. For the CDR3, the DNA is TGCAGCGTTGCCCCCCCGGGACAGGGGAACATTCAGTACTTC.

This clone was counted only a few times. The chain recombines TRBV5-1 with TRBJ1-6, with 12 bases aligning to TRBD1. Trimming at V came to 0 bases and at J to 6 bases, leaving 4 bases not matched to a gene. Germline V lookup: CDR1 SGHRS, CDR2 YFSETQ. The CDR3 spans 17 residues. CDR3 sequence: CASSLAGTGGFNSPLHF. CDR3 DNA: TGCGCCAGCAGCTTGGCCGGGACAGGGGGCTTTAATTCACCCCTCCACTTT.

This sequence joins TRBV28 and TRBJ1-1; maybe TRBD1 (6 bases). The CDR3 loop spans 16 amino acids. Per the germline V gene, CDR1 is MDHEN and CDR2 is SYDVKM. V shed 4 bases and J shed 4 bases, with 19 bases lying between them. The DNA for the CDR3 is TGTGCCAGCAGTTCCCTACCGGGGGGCGGAGGCACTGAAGCTTTCTTT. It specifies CASSSLPGGGGTEAFF.

The rearrangement joins TRBV5-1 to TRBJ2-7; D gene unclear. V lost 4 bases and J lost 4, with 12 bases in between. There are 13 residues in the CDR3. CDR1 and CDR2 from the germline V gene are SGHRS and YFSETQ. CDR3 in amino acids: CASSPPRRYEQYF. The CDR3 DNA reads TGCGCCAGCAGCCCACCGCGGCGGTACGAGCAGTACTTC.

The chain links TRBV28 to TRBJ2-7, with D possibly TRBD1 on 6 matching bases. Germline V gene lookup returns CDR1 MDHEN and CDR2 SYDVKM. The CDR3 is 14 residues long. The V end lost 5 bases, the J end lost 2 bases, and 13 bases lay between the germline ends. In DNA, the CDR3 is TGTGCCAGCAGTGGACAGACGGCCACCTACGAGCAGTACTTC. It encodes CASSGQTATYEQYF.

The table lists this clone with a few counts. The chain carries TRBV4-3 and TRBJ2-6; D unresolved. The CDR3 runs to 17 residues. Deletions cut 3 bases from V and 2 bases from J, with 14 bases between. The germline gives CDR1 LGHNA, CDR2 YSLEER. This chain's CDR3 is CASSQSLSSTGANVLTF. The CDR3 DNA follows: TGCGCCAGCAGCCAGTCCCTTTCTAGTACTGGGGCCAACGTCCTGACTTTC.

The chain links TRBV28 to TRBJ2-1; D ambiguous. V shed 9 bases and J shed 4 bases, with 16 bases lying between them. Germline V gives CDR1 MDHEN, CDR2 SYDVKM. The CDR3 is 14 residues long. The CDR3 DNA reads as TGTGCCAGTACCATTAACGGTCTATACAATGAGCAGTTCTTC. Its protein product is CASTINGLYNEQFF.

This sequence joins TRBV28 and TRBJ2-1, with D possibly matching TRBD2 (6 bases). Germline lookup yields CDR1 MDHEN and CDR2 SYDVKM. The CDR3 contains 16 residues. V was pared by 5 bases and J by 0 bases, with 14 bases between. CDR3: CASSLGLSRSYNEQFF. In DNA, the CDR3 is TGTGCCAGCAGTCTTGGACTATCTCGCTCCTACAATGAGCAGTTCTTC.

The CDR3 coding sequence is TGTGCCAGCAGCCCGGGACTCCCGCCGCCCAATGAGCAGTTCTTC. Protein sequence: CASSPGLPPPNEQFF. The rearrangement uses TRBV7-2 and TRBJ2-1, with D perhaps matching TRBD2 (6 bases). V was cut by 5 bases and J by 6 bases, with 17 bases left in between. The germline V gene encodes CDR1 SGHTA and CDR2 FQGNSA. This CDR3 is 15 amino acids long.

Only one count was recorded for this clone. The V gene is TRBV7-2, the J gene TRBJ1-2; 7 bases are shared with TRBD1. The junction had 5 bases not matched to a gene; V was cut back by 2 bases and J by 2 bases. The CDR3 is made up of 15 amino acids. Germline assignment: CDR1 SGHTA and CDR2 FQGNSA. CDR3 sequence: CASSLYDRVNYGYTF. For the CDR3, the DNA is TGTGCCAGCAGCTTATACGACAGGGTGAACTATGGCTACACCTTC.

This CDR3 is CASSLGVAGPRTPYEQYF. CDR3 nucleotides: TGTGCCAGCAGCTTAGGAGTAGCGGGCCCTCGAACCCCCTACGAGCAGTACTTC. This rearrangement joins TRBV7-2 to TRBJ2-7; 7 bases align to TRBD2. The CDR3 runs 18 residues. V was pared by 1 base and J by 2 bases, with 14 bases of the junction left unmatched. Germline V CDR1 and CDR2: SGHTA, FQGNSA.